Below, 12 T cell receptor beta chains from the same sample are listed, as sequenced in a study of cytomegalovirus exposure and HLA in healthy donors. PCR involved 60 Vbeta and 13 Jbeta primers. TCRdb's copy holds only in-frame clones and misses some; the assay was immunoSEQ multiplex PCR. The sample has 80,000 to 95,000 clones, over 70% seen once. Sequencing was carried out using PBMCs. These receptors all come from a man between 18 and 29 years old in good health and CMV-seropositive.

CDR3 loop: CASTWAFTYNEQFF. In nucleotides, the CDR3 is TGTGCCAGCACTTGGGCTTTTACCTACAATGAGCAGTTCTTC. V gene TRBV6-1 combines with J gene TRBJ2-1; no clear D gene. Per germline, CDR1 MNHNS and CDR2 SASEGT. The length of the CDR3 is 14 residues. V was clipped by 7 bases and J by 2 bases, with 12 bases between them.

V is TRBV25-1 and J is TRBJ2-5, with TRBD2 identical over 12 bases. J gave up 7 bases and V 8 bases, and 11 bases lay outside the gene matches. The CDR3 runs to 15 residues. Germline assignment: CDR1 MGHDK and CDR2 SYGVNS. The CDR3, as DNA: TGTGCCAGCGTACCGCCGGGACTAGCGGGTAGGACCCAGTACTTC. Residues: CASVPPGLAGRTQYF.

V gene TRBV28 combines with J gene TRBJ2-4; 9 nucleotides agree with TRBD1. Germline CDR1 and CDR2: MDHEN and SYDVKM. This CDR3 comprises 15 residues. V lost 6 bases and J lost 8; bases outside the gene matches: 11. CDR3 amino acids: CASSPTGQGGDIQYF. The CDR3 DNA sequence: TGTGCCAGCAGCCCGACGGGACAGGGAGGAGACATTCAGTACTTC.

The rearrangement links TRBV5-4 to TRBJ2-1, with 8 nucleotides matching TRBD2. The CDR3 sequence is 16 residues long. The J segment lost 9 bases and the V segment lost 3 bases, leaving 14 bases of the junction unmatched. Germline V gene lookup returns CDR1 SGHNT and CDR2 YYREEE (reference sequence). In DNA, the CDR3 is TGTGCCAGCAGCTGGGCCGGGACTAGATCCTTGGGTGAGCAGTTCTTC. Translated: CASSWAGTRSLGEQFF.

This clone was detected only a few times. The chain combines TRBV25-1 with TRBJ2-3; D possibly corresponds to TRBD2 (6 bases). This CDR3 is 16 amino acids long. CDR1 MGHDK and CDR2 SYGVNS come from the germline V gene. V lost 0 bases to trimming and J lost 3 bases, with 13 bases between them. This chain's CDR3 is CASSEYRGGRTDTQYF. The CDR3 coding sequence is TGTGCCAGCAGTGAATATAGGGGAGGTAGGACAGATACGCAGTATTTT.

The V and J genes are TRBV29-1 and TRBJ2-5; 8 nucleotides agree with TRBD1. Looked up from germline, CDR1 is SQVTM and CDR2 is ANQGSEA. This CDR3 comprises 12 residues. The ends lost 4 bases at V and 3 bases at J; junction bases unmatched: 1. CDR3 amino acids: CSVATGEETQYF. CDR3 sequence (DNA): TGCAGCGTTGCGACAGGGGAAGAGACCCAGTACTTC.

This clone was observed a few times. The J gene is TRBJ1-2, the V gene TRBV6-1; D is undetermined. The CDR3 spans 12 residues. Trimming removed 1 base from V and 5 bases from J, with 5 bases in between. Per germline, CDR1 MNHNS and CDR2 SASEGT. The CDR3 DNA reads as TGTGCCAGCAGTGAAGTTTATTATGGCTACACCTTC. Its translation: CASSEVYYGYTF.

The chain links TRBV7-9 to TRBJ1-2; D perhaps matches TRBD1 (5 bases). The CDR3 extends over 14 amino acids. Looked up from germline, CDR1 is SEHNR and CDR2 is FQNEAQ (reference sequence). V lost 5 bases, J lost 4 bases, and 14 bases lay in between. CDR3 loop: CASSQGAGVYGYTF. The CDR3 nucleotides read TGTGCCAGCAGCCAAGGGGCAGGCGTCTATGGCTACACCTTC. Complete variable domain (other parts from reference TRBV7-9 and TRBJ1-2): DTGVSQNPRHKITKRGQNVTFRCDPISEHNRLYWYRQTLGQGPEFLTYFQNEAQLEKSRLLSDRFSAERPKGSFSTLEIQRTEQGDSAMYLCASSQGAGVYGYTFGSGTRLTVV.

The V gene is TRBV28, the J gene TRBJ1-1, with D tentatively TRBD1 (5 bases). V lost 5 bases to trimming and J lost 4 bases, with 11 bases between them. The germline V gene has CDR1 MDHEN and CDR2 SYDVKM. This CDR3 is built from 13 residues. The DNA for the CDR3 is TGTGCCAGCAGTCTCAGGGTACGCACTGAAGCTTTCTTT. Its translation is CASSLRVRTEAFF.

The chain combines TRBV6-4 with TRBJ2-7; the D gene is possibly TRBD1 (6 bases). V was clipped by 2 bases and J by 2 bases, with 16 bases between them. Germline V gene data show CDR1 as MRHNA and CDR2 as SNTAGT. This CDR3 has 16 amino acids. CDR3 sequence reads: CASSDVLGTLTYEQYF. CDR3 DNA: TGTGCCAGCAGTGACGTTTTGGGGACACTTACCTACGAGCAGTACTTC.

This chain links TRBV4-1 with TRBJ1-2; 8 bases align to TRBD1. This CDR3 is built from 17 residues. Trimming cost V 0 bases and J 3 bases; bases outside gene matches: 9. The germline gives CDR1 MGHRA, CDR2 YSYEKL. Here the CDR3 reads CASSQDDRRGLDYGYTF. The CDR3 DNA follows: TGCGCCAGCAGCCAAGACGACCGCAGGGGGCTTGACTATGGCTACACCTTC.

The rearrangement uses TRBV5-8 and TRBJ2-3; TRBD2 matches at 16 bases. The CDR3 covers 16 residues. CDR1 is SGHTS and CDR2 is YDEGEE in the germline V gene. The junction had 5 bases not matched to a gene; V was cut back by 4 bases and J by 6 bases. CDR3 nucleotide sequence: TGTGCCAGCAGCCGTGGGACTAGCGGGAGGGCTGATACGCAGTATTTT. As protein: CASSRGTSGRADTQYF. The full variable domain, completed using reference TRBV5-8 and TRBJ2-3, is EAGVTQSPTHLIKTRGQQATLRCSPISGHTSVYWYQQALGLGLQFLLWYDEGEERNRGNFPPRFSGRQFPNYSSELNVNALELEDSALYLCASSRGTSGRADTQYFGPGTRLTVL.